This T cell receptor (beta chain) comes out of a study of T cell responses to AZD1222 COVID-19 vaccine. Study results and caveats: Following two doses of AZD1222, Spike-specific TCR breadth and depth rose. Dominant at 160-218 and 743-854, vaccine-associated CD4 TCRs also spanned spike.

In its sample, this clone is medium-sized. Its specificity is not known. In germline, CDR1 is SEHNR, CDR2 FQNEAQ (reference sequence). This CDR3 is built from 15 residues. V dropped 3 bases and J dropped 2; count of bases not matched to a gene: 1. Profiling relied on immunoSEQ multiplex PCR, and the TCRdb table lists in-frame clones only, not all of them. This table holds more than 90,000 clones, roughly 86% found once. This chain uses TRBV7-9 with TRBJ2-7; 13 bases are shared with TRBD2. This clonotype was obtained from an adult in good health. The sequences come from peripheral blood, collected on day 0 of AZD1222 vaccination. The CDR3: CASSLGLAGTYEQYF. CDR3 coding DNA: TGTGCCAGCAGCTTGGGACTAGCGGGAACCTACGAGCAGTACTTC.